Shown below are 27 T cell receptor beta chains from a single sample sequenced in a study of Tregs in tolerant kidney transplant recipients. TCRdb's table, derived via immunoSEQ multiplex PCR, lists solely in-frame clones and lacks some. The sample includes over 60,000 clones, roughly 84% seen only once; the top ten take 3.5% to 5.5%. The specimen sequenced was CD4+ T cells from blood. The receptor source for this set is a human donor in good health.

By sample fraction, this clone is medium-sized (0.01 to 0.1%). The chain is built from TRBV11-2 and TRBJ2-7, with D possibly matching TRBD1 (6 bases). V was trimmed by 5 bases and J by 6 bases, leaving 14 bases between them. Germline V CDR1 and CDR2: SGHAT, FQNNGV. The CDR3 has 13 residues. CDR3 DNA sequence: TGTGCCAGCAGCACACAACAGGGTACCGAGCAGTACTTC. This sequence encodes CASSTQQGTEQYF.

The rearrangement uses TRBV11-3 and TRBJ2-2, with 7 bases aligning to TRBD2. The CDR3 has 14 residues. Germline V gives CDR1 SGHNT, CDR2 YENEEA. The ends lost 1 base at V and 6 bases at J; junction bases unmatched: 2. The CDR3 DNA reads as TGTGCCAGCAGCTTAGGCGGGAGCGCCGGGGAGCTGTTTTTT. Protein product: CASSLGGSAGELFF.

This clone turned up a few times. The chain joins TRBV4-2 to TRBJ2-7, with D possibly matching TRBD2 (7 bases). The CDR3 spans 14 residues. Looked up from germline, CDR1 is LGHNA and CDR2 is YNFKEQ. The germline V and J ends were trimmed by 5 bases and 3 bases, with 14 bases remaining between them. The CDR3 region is CASSLRGADYEQYF. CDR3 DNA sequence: TGTGCCAGCAGCTTACGGGGGGCGGACTACGAGCAGTACTTC.

The CDR3 DNA is TGTGCCAGCAGCTCCGGGGCCTCATCTGGGGCCAACGTCCTGACTTTC. Encoded protein: CASSSGASSGANVLTF. The chain is built from TRBV5-4 and TRBJ2-6; D may match TRBD1 or TRBD2 (5 bases each). This CDR3 comprises 16 residues. Germline values: CDR1 SGHNT, CDR2 YYREEE (reference sequence). The V end was cut by 3 bases, the J end by 1 base, with 11 bases between. Supplemented by reference TRBV5-4 and TRBJ2-6, the full variable domain reads ETGVTQSPTHLIKTRGQQVTLRCSSQSGHNTVSWYQQALGQGPQFIFQYYREEENGRGNFPPRFSGLQFPNYSSELNVNALELDDSALYLCASSSGASSGANVLTFGAGSRLTVL.

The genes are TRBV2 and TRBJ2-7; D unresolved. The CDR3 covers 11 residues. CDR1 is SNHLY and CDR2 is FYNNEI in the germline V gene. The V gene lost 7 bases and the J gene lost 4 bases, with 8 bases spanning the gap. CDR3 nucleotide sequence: TGTGCCAGCACAAGAGCGTACGAGCAGTACTTC. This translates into CASTRAYEQYF.

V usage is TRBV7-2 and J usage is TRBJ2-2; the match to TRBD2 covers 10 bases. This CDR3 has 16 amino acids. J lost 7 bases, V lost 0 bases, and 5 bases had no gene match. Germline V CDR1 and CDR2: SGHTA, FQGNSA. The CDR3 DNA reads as TGTGCCAGCAGCTTAGCTAGCGGGGGGTCTGGCGGGGAGCTGTTTTTT. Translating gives CASSLASGGSGGELFF.

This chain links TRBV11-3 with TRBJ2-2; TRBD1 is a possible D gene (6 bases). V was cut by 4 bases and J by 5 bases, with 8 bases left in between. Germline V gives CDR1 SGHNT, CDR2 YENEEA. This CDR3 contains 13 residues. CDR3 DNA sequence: TGTGCCAGCAGCTACAGGGAAACCGGGGAGCTGTTTTTT. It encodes CASSYRETGELFF.

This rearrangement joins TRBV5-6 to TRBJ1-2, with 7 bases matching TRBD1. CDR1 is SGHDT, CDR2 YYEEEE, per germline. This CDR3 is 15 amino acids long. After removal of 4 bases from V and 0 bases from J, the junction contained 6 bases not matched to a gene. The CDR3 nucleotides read TGTGCCAGCAGCAGAGGGACAGTCGCTAACTATGGCTACACCTTC. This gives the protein CASSRGTVANYGYTF.

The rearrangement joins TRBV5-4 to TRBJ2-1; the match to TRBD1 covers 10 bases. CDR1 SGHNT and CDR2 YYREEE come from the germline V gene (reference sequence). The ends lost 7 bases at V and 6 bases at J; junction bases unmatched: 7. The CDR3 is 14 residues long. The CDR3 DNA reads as TGTGCCAGCCGAAGACAGGGGGCTTTCAATGAGCAGTTCTTC. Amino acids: CASRRQGAFNEQFF.

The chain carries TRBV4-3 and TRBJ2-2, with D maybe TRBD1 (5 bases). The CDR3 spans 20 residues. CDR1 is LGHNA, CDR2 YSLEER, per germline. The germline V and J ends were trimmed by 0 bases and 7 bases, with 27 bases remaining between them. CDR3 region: CASSQEPLGSGQGLVGELFF. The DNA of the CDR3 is TGCGCCAGCAGCCAAGAGCCCCTCGGGTCGGGCCAGGGTCTGGTCGGGGAGCTGTTTTTT.

The CDR3 protein is CASSKGTSGYTGELFF. The CDR3 DNA is TGTGCCAGCAGCAAAGGGACTAGCGGATACACCGGGGAGCTGTTTTTT. This chain uses TRBV21-1 with TRBJ2-2; the DNA was not compared with TRBD2, the D call given in the table. TRBV21-1 is marked as a pseudogene. This CDR3 region has 16 residues.

As DNA, the CDR3 is TGTGCCAGCAGTCTACGTTGGGGCCACGGAAACACCATATATTTT. This gives the protein CASSLRWGHGNTIYF. The chain joins TRBV7-4 to TRBJ1-3, with D possibly TRBD1 on 5 matching bases. This CDR3 contains 15 residues. Germline CDR1 reads SGHVT; CDR2 reads SQSDAQ. The V end was cut by 6 bases, the J end by 4 bases, with 16 bases between.

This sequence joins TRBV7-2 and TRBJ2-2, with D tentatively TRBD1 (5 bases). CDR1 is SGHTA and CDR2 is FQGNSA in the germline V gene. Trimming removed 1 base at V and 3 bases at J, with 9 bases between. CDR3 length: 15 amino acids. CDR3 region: CASSLGSQDTGELFF. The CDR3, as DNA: TGTGCCAGCAGCTTAGGGTCACAGGACACCGGGGAGCTGTTTTTT.

The CDR3 sequence is CASSFGADNQPQHF. The CDR3 bases are TGTGCCAGCAGCTTCGGAGCAGACAATCAGCCCCAGCATTTT. The genes are TRBV7-2 and TRBJ1-5; D remains ambiguous. The CDR3 length is 14 residues. Trimming cost V 3 bases and J 3 bases, with 9 bases left between them. CDR1 SGHTA and CDR2 FQGNSA come from the germline V gene.

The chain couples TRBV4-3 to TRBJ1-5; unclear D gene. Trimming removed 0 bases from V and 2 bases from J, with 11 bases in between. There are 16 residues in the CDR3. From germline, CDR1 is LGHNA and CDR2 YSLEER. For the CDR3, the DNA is TGCGCCAGCAGCCAAGATGCGGGGTCGGGCAATCAGCCCCAGCATTTT. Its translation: CASSQDAGSGNQPQHF.

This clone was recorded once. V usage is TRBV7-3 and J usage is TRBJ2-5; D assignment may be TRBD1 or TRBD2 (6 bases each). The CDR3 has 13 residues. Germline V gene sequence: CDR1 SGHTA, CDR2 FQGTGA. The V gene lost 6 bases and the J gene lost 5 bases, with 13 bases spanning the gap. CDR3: CASSPGGRETQYF. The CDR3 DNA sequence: TGTGCCAGCAGTCCCGGGGGCCGGGAGACCCAGTACTTC.

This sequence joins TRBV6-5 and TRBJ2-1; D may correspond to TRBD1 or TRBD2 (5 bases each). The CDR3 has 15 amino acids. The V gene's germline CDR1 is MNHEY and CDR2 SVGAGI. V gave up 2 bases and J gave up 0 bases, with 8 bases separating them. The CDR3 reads CASSYRGPSYNEQFF. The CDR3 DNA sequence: TGTGCCAGCAGTTACAGGGGACCCTCCTACAATGAGCAGTTCTTC.

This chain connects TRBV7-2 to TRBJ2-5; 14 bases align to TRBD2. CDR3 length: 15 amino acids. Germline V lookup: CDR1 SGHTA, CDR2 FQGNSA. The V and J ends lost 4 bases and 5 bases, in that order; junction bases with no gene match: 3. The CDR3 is CASSWGLAGAETQYF. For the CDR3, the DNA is TGTGCCAGCAGCTGGGGACTAGCGGGGGCGGAGACCCAGTACTTC.

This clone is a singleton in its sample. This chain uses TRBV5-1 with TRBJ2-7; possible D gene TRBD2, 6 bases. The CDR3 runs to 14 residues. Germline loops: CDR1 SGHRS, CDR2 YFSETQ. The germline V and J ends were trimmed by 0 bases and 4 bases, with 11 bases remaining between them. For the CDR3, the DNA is TGCGCCAGCAGCTTGGGAGTAGGAGGGTACGAGCAGTACTTC. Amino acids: CASSLGVGGYEQYF.

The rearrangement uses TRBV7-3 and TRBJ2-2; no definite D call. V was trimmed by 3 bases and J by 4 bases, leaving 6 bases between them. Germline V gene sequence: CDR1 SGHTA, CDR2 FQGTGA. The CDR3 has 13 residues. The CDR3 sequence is CASSFSPTGELFF. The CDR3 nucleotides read TGTGCCAGCAGCTTTAGTCCCACCGGGGAGCTGTTTTTT.

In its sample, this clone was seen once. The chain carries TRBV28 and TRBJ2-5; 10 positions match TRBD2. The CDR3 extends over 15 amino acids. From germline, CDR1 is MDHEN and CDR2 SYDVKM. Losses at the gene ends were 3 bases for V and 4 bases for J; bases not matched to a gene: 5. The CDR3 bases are TGTGCCAGCAGTTTTCTAGCGGGAGTTAGAGAGACCCAGTACTTC. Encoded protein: CASSFLAGVRETQYF.

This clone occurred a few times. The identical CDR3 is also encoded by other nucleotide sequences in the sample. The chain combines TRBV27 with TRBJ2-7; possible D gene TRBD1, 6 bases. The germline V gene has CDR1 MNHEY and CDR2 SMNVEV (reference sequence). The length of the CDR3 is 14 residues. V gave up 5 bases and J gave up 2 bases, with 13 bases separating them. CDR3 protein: CASSPSRGPYEQYF. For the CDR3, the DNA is TGTGCCAGCAGTCCAAGCAGGGGTCCCTACGAGCAGTACTTC.

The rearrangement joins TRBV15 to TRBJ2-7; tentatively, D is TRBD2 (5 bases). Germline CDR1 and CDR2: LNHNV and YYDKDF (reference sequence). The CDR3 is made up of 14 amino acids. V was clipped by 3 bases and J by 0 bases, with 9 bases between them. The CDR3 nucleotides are TGTGCCACCAGCAGCCGACGGGGCTCCTACGAGCAGTACTTC. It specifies CATSSRRGSYEQYF.

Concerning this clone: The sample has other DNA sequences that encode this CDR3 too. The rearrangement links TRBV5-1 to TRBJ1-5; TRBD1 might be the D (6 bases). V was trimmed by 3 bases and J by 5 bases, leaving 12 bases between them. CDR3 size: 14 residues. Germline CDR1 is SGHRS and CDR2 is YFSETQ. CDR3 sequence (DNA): TGCGCCAGCAGCTCACAGGGAGGGGATCAGCCCCAGCATTTT. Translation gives CASSSQGGDQPQHF.

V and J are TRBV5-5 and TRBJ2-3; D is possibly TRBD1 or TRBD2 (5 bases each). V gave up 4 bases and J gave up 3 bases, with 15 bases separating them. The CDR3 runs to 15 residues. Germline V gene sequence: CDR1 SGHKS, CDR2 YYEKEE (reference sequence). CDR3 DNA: TGTGCCAGCAGCCTGGGATGGGACCGAACAGATACGCAGTATTTT. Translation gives CASSLGWDRTDTQYF. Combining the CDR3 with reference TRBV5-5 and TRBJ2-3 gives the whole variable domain DAGVTQSPTHLIKTRGQQVTLRCSPISGHKSVSWYQQVLGQGPQFIFQYYEKEERGRGNFPDRFSARQFPNYSSELNVNALLLGDSALYLCASSLGWDRTDTQYFGPGTRLTVL.

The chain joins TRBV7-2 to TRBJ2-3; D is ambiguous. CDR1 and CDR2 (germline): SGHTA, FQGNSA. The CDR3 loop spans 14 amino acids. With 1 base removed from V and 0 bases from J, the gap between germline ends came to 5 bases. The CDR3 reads CASSLGLSTDTQYF. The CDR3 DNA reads TGTGCCAGCAGCTTAGGCCTGAGCACAGATACGCAGTATTTT.

Here the CDR3 DNA reads TGTGCCAGCAGTTATTGGCGGGGCACTGAAGCTTTCTTT. It translates to CASSYWRGTEAFF. The rearrangement joins TRBV6-5 to TRBJ1-1; D not certain. Per germline, CDR1 MNHEY and CDR2 SVGAGI. The CDR3 has 13 residues. V lost 3 bases and J 4 bases, leaving 9 bases between the germline ends.